These 4 T cell receptor beta chains were all obtained from the same sample, sequenced in a study of blood T cell repertoires in COVID-19. This table comes from immunoSEQ multiplex PCR, and its TCRdb copy is limited to in-frame clones, with some not included. Of some 200,000 clones in the sample, 85% to 90% were seen once. Specimen: peripheral blood. The receptor source for this set is a man in his fifties or sixties with acute or convalescent COVID-19.

The chain is built from TRBV19 and TRBJ2-1; TRBD1 agrees at 10 bases. Germline V CDR1 and CDR2: LNHDA, SQIVND (reference sequence). CDR3 size: 20 residues. Losses at the gene ends were 3 bases for V and 6 bases for J; bases not matched to a gene: 20. The DNA for the CDR3 is TGTGCCAGTAGTATCCGGCCCGGGACAGGGGTTGGGTGGATGGGCAATGAGCAGTTCTTC. Encoded protein: CASSIRPGTGVGWMGNEQFF.

The chain carries TRBV5-1 and TRBJ2-7; 7 bases are a match to TRBD2. Germline V gene lookup returns CDR1 SGHRS and CDR2 YFSETQ. This CDR3 region has 17 residues. J gave up 4 bases and V 5 bases, and 18 bases lay outside the gene matches. Here the CDR3 reads CASRAGSRIENTYEQYF. The DNA of the CDR3 is TGCGCCAGCAGAGCGGGGTCGCGGATCGAAAACACATACGAGCAGTACTTC.

This chain joins TRBV5-8 and TRBJ1-1; no definite D call. Between the trimmed V and J ends, which lost 0 bases and 4 bases, there was a span of 7 bases. Germline-derived CDR1 and CDR2 are SGHTS and YDEGEE. This CDR3 is built from 13 residues. In DNA form, the CDR3 reads TGTGCCAGCAGCTTGGGTGGAGGCACTGAAGCTTTCTTT. Translated, it gives CASSLGGGTEAFF.

This chain connects TRBV30 to TRBJ2-2, with D maybe TRBD2 (7 bases). Looked up from germline, CDR1 is GTSNPN and CDR2 is SVGIG (reference sequence). This CDR3 region has 15 residues. Trimming stripped 1 base from V and 0 bases from J, with 9 bases between. This CDR3 reads CAWSGGGANTGELFF. In DNA, the CDR3 is TGTGCCTGGAGTGGAGGGGGGGCGAACACCGGGGAGCTGTTTTTT.